Shown below are 31 T cell receptor beta chains from a single sample sequenced in a study of T cells in Graves' hyperthyroidism and ophthalmopathy. RNA transcripts yielded amplified TCR beta CDR3 regions. In the first-round RT-PCR of the TCR CDR3, the HTBI primer set was used. In TCRdb, the multiplex PCR reads were re-called with MiXCR into one record per CDR3 protein. The data show about 290,000 distinct CDR3 sequences, with about a sixth seen just once and around 55% held by the top ten. The sample consisted of blood. These receptors originate from a woman aged 55-70 years with Graves' ophthalmopathy.

The chain is built from TRBV5-6 and TRBJ2-2; D is perhaps TRBD1 or TRBD2 (5 bases each). Between the trimmed V and J ends, which lost 4 bases and 6 bases, there was a span of 13 bases. Germline V gives CDR1 SGHDT, CDR2 YYEEEE. This CDR3 comprises 14 residues. DNA of the CDR3: TGTGCCAGCAGCCCATCGTGGGGGTCCGGGGAGCTGTTTTTT. Translated: CASSPSWGSGELFF.

The chain has TRBV27 and TRBJ2-7, with no clear D. CDR1 and CDR2 (germline): MNHEY, SMNVEV (reference sequence). The CDR3 extends over 16 amino acids. V was clipped by 2 bases and J by 2 bases, with 16 bases between them. The CDR3 DNA reads as TGTGCCAGCAGTTTAAAGTTCCAAGGGTTAGCCTACGAGCAGTACTTC. It yields the protein CASSLKFQGLAYEQYF.

This clonotype was seen many times. This sequence joins TRBV20-1 and TRBJ2-1, with TRBD2 identical over 9 bases. Germline CDR1 reads DFQATT; CDR2 reads SNEGSKA (reference sequence). The CDR3 consists of 13 residues. Trimming removed 6 bases from V and 6 bases from J; junction bases left unmatched: 6. The chain's CDR3 is CSATLAGSNEQFF. For the CDR3, the DNA is TGCAGTGCCACCCTAGCGGGGAGCAATGAGCAGTTCTTC.

Ten or more counts support this clonotype. The V gene is TRBV29-1, the J gene TRBJ2-5; 11 positions match TRBD2. The CDR3 is made up of 14 amino acids. Germline V gene data show CDR1 as SQVTM and CDR2 as ANQGSEA. Trimming cost V 3 bases and J 4 bases; bases outside gene matches: 4. The CDR3 sequence: CSVDTSGRGETQYF. The CDR3 bases are TGCAGCGTTGATACTAGCGGGAGAGGAGAGACCCAGTACTTC.

This clonotype was seen many times. The gene calls are TRBV7-3 and TRBJ2-1; tentatively, D is TRBD1 (6 bases). The CDR3 loop spans 15 amino acids. Deletions cut 0 bases from V and 6 bases from J, with 12 bases between. Per the germline V gene, CDR1 is SGHTA and CDR2 is FQGTGA. The CDR3 sequence: CASSLTGGGSNEQFF. CDR3 sequence (DNA): TGTGCCAGCAGCTTAACCGGTGGGGGCTCCAATGAGCAGTTCTTC.

This clonotype has just a few counts. The chain recombines TRBV4-1 with TRBJ2-5; 7 bases match TRBD2. V gave up 1 base and J gave up 2 bases; unmatched junction bases: 4. Per the germline V gene, CDR1 is MGHRA and CDR2 is YSYEKL. The CDR3 length is 15 residues. Here the CDR3 reads CASSQGFSGQETQYF. CDR3 bases: TGCGCCAGCAGCCAAGGATTTAGCGGGCAAGAGACCCAGTACTTC.

This chain uses TRBV24-1 with TRBJ2-5; the match to TRBD1 covers 8 bases. The V segment lost 3 bases and the J segment 4 bases; nucleotides outside the gene matches: 12. Germline V gene lookup returns CDR1 KGHDR and CDR2 SFDVKD. The CDR3 is 17 residues long. CDR3 residues: CATSDPAGQGYRETQYF. CDR3 bases: TGTGCCACCAGTGATCCCGCCGGACAGGGATATAGAGAGACCCAGTACTTC.

The sample holds a few counts of this clonotype. V and J are TRBV6-1 and TRBJ1-2, with D perhaps TRBD1 (6 bases). This CDR3 spans 15 amino acids. Germline loops: CDR1 MNHNS, CDR2 SASEGT. V lost 10 bases, J lost 2 bases, and 20 bases lay in between. This CDR3 is CANTPGGARNYGYTF. The CDR3, as DNA: TGTGCCAATACCCCCGGGGGGGCGCGGAACTATGGCTACACCTTC.

This clonotype was counted at least ten times. This chain connects TRBV28 to TRBJ1-1; 9 bases map to TRBD1. Germline V lookup: CDR1 MDHEN, CDR2 SYDVKM. V shed 2 bases and J 0 bases; nucleotides not matched to a gene: 10. The CDR3 is 18 residues long. The DNA for the CDR3 is TGTGCCAGCAGTTTAAATCTCGGGACAGGGACCATGAACACTGAAGCTTTCTTT. Amino acids: CASSLNLGTGTMNTEAFF.

This clonotype was counted ten times or more. The chain is built from TRBV29-1 and TRBJ1-2, with 8 bases that match TRBD1. Germline assignment: CDR1 SQVTM and CDR2 ANQGSEA. The CDR3 runs 13 residues. The V segment lost 5 bases and the J segment 4 bases; nucleotides outside the gene matches: 6. The CDR3 coding sequence is TGCAGCGTTCCCGGACAGGGTGGCTATGGCTACACCTTC. Protein sequence: CSVPGQGGYGYTF.

This clonotype came up a few times. The rearrangement links TRBV10-3 to TRBJ2-7; perhaps D is TRBD1 or TRBD2 (7 bases each). The ends were cut back, 5 bases at V and 0 bases at J, with 14 bases in the middle. The length of the CDR3 is 15 residues. Germline CDR1 and CDR2: ENHRY and SYGVKD. Written as DNA, the CDR3 is TGTGCCATCAGTCAGGGGGGGAGAAGCTCCTACGAGCAGTACTTC. The encoded protein is CAISQGGRSSYEQYF.

Remarks on this clonotype: Being one base from a much bigger clone, this may be a read error. The rearrangement uses TRBV11-3 and TRBJ2-2; weak D call: TRBD1 (5 bases). The CDR3 totals 15 residues. The ends were cut back, 2 bases at V and 6 bases at J, with 13 bases in the middle. Germline CDR1 reads SGHNT; CDR2 reads YENEEA. The CDR3 reads CASSLTKGYSGELFF. The CDR3 DNA reads TGTGCCAGCAGCTTAACGAAGGGGTATTCCGGGGAGCTGTTTTTT.

This clonotype was seen more than once but under ten times. The J gene is TRBJ1-3, the V gene TRBV4-1, with TRBD1 as a possible D gene (5 bases). Trimming took off 5 bases at V and 0 bases at J, with 17 bases between the two ends. This CDR3 contains 17 residues. CDR1 and CDR2 (germline): MGHRA, YSYEKL. In DNA, the CDR3 is TGCGCCAGCAGCGCAATCGGGACGACCCACTCTGGAAACACCATATATTTT. Translation gives CASSAIGTTHSGNTIYF.

This clonotype came up many times. This chain links TRBV3-1 with TRBJ1-1; D perhaps matches TRBD1 (6 bases). V lost 4 bases, J lost 7 bases, and 16 bases lay in between. Germline values: CDR1 LGHDT, CDR2 YNNKEL (reference sequence). This CDR3 is 14 amino acids long. The CDR3 DNA follows: TGTGCCAGCAGCCTCTTGGGGGGCGCGGGTGAAGCTTTCTTT. Its protein product is CASSLLGGAGEAFF.

Only a few counts were recorded for this clonotype. The genes are TRBV11-2 and TRBJ2-7; TRBD1 agrees at 9 bases. V trimming: 5 bases; J trimming: 8 bases; junction bases outside the gene matches: 10. Germline V lookup: CDR1 SGHAT, CDR2 FQNNGV. There are 14 residues in the CDR3. Written as DNA, the CDR3 is TGTGCCAGCAGCCCCTGGACAGGGGAGGGCAAGCAGTACTTC. Protein sequence: CASSPWTGEGKQYF.

This clonotype came up many times. CDR3 DNA sequence: TGTGCCAGCACTACCCCAGGGGGACAGGGGAAGAGTGAGCAGTTCTTC. It encodes CASTTPGGQGKSEQFF. The V gene is TRBV7-8, the J gene TRBJ2-1; 10 bases line up with TRBD1. The germline V gene encodes CDR1 SGHVS and CDR2 FQNEAQ. The CDR3 sequence is 16 residues long. Losses at the gene ends were 7 bases for V and 9 bases for J; bases not matched to a gene: 15.

This clonotype was recorded at least ten times. The chain employs TRBV6-2 or TRBV6-3 and TRBJ2-7, with 8 bases matching TRBD1. Germline values: CDR1 MNHEY, CDR2 SVGEGT. V gave up 6 bases and J gave up 5 bases; unmatched junction bases: 9. This CDR3 contains 14 residues. CDR3 protein: CASRQQGVFDEQYF. CDR3 in DNA: TGTGCCAGCAGACAACAGGGGGTTTTTGACGAGCAGTACTTC.

This clonotype was seen at least ten times. The chain carries TRBV20-1 and TRBJ2-1, with D maybe TRBD2 (6 bases). Trimming took off 3 bases at V and 6 bases at J, with 12 bases between the two ends. CDR3 length: 13 amino acids. CDR1 and CDR2 from the germline V gene are DFQATT and SNEGSKA (reference sequence). The CDR3 loop reads CSASLYGSNEQFF. Written as DNA, the CDR3 is TGCAGTGCTAGTTTGTACGGGAGCAATGAGCAGTTCTTC.

V gene TRBV5-1 combines with J gene TRBJ1-4; no clear D gene. CDR3 length equals 13 residues. Germline lookup yields CDR1 SGHRS and CDR2 YFSETQ. The V end lost 3 bases, the J end lost 4 bases, and 7 bases lay between the germline ends. CDR3: CASSSTLNEKLFF. DNA of the CDR3: TGCGCCAGCAGCTCGACCCTTAATGAAAAACTGTTTTTT.

V usage is TRBV7-9 and J usage is TRBJ1-1; tentatively, D is TRBD1 (6 bases). Germline CDR1 SEHNR, CDR2 FQNEAQ (reference sequence). The V end lost 4 bases, the J end lost 4 bases, and 13 bases lay between the germline ends. The CDR3 has 14 amino acids. The CDR3 loop is CASSSHGQPTEAFF. CDR3 DNA: TGTGCCAGCAGCTCGCATGGACAGCCCACTGAAGCTTTCTTT.

Turning to this clonotype: The junction does not match germline at one end; this may be a read error. The gene calls are TRBV28 and TRBJ2-1, with a tentative D call TRBD1 (5 bases). Germline lookup yields CDR1 MDHEN and CDR2 SYDVKM. The CDR3 is 13 amino acids. CDR3 protein: CASRLQVYNGQFF. CDR3 in DNA: TGTGCCAGCAGACTACAGGTTTACAATGGGCAGTTCTTC. Together with reference TRBV28 and TRBJ2-1, the CDR3 gives the full variable domain: DVKVTQSSRYLVKRTGEKVFLECVQDMDHENMFWYRQDPGLGLRLIYFSYDVKMKEKGDIPEGYSVSREKKERFSLILESASTNQTSMYLCASRLQVYNGQFFGPGTRLTVL.

CDR3 loop: CASSLNPGGSGELFF. DNA for the CDR3: TGTGCCAGCAGCTTAAACCCAGGGGGCAGCGGGGAGCTGTTTTTT. The V call is TRBV7-2, the J call TRBJ2-2; 8 nucleotides line up with TRBD1. The CDR3 totals 15 residues. Germline values: CDR1 SGHTA, CDR2 FQGNSA. V was pared by 2 bases and J by 7 bases, with 6 bases of the junction left unmatched.

This chain uses TRBV3-1 with TRBJ1-6; D is uncertain. The germline V gene has CDR1 LGHDT and CDR2 YNNKEL (reference sequence). This CDR3 is built from 12 residues. V was pared by 6 bases and J by 8 bases, with 8 bases between. The CDR3 loop reads CASSSRHSPLHF. CDR3 in DNA: TGTGCCAGCAGTTCCCGTCATTCACCCCTCCACTTT. Looking up the rest from reference TRBV3-1 and TRBJ1-6 gives the full variable domain: DTAVSQTPKYLVTQMGNDKSIKCEQNLGHDTMYWYKQDSKKFLKIMFSYNNKELIINETVPNRFSPKSPDKAHLNLHINSLELGDSAVYFCASSSRHSPLHFGNGTRLTVT.

The V gene is TRBV5-1, the J gene TRBJ2-6, with 9 bases matching TRBD1. Trimming at V came to 0 bases and at J to 2 bases, leaving 3 bases not matched to a gene. This CDR3 contains 17 residues. The germline V gene has CDR1 SGHRS and CDR2 YFSETQ. In DNA form, the CDR3 reads TGCGCCAGCAGCTTGGTGACAGGGGGGGCTGGGGCCAACGTCCTGACTTTC. This encodes CASSLVTGGAGANVLTF.

This clonotype was counted ten times or more. The rearrangement uses TRBV19 and TRBJ2-1; 10 positions agree with TRBD2. Germline values: CDR1 LNHDA, CDR2 SQIVND (reference sequence). The CDR3 spans 17 residues. V dropped 2 bases and J dropped 7; count of bases not matched to a gene: 11. Here the CDR3 reads CASSIIPGGSGRNEQFF. The CDR3 coding sequence is TGTGCCAGTAGTATAATCCCCGGGGGTAGCGGGAGGAATGAGCAGTTCTTC.

At least ten counts were recorded for this clonotype. This rearrangement joins TRBV6-2 or TRBV6-3 to TRBJ1-1; D call uncertain. CDR1 and CDR2 from the germline V gene are MNHEY and SVGEGT. V gave up 10 bases and J gave up 5 bases, with 17 bases separating them. The CDR3 covers 13 residues. The CDR3 protein is CATEHWGRTEAFF. DNA for the CDR3: TGTGCCACCGAGCACTGGGGTAGGACTGAAGCTTTCTTT.

This clonotype has at least ten counts. The J gene is TRBJ2-7, the V gene TRBV28, with D unresolved. Germline V gene sequence: CDR1 MDHEN, CDR2 SYDVKM. This CDR3 contains 16 residues. Trimming removed 3 bases at V and 0 bases at J, with 15 bases between. The CDR3 sequence: CASSFYVGTASYEQYF. The CDR3 region has the DNA TGTGCCAGCAGTTTTTATGTTGGTACCGCCTCCTACGAGCAGTACTTC.

The chain joins TRBV20-1 to TRBJ2-6; no definite D call. CDR1 and CDR2 from the germline V gene are DFQATT and SNEGSKA (reference sequence). The V gene lost 6 bases and the J gene lost 0 bases, with 18 bases spanning the gap. The CDR3 spans 17 residues. CDR3 amino acids: CSAVKAGATSGANVLTF. CDR3 nucleotides: TGCAGTGCAGTAAAGGCTGGTGCAACCTCTGGGGCCAACGTCCTGACTTTC.

This clonotype was counted at least ten times. The rearrangement links TRBV28 to TRBJ2-1; D possibly corresponds to TRBD1 (5 bases). This CDR3 has 15 amino acids. CDR1 is MDHEN and CDR2 is SYDVKM in the germline V gene. V was pared by 5 bases and J by 2 bases, with 13 bases between. The CDR3 DNA follows: TGTGCCAGCAGTCCGCACCTGACAGCCTACAATGAGCAGTTCTTC. Translation: CASSPHLTAYNEQFF.

The chain links TRBV14 to TRBJ2-5; D not certain. The germline CDR1 and CDR2 sequences are SGHDN and FVKESK. Between the trimmed V and J ends, which lost 3 bases and 3 bases, there was a span of 2 bases. This CDR3 comprises 11 residues. This CDR3 reads CASSHKETQYF. CDR3 coding DNA: TGTGCCAGCAGCCATAAAGAGACCCAGTACTTC.

This clonotype appeared many times. The V call is TRBV20-1, the J call TRBJ2-1, with TRBD2 identical over 8 bases. The CDR3 is made up of 14 amino acids. Germline trimming cut 4 bases from V and 9 bases from J; bases unmatched to any gene: 11. CDR1 and CDR2 (germline): DFQATT, SNEGSKA (reference sequence). CDR3 sequence: CSATRGSGISEQFF. Here the CDR3 DNA reads TGCAGTGCTACACGGGGTAGCGGGATAAGTGAGCAGTTCTTC.